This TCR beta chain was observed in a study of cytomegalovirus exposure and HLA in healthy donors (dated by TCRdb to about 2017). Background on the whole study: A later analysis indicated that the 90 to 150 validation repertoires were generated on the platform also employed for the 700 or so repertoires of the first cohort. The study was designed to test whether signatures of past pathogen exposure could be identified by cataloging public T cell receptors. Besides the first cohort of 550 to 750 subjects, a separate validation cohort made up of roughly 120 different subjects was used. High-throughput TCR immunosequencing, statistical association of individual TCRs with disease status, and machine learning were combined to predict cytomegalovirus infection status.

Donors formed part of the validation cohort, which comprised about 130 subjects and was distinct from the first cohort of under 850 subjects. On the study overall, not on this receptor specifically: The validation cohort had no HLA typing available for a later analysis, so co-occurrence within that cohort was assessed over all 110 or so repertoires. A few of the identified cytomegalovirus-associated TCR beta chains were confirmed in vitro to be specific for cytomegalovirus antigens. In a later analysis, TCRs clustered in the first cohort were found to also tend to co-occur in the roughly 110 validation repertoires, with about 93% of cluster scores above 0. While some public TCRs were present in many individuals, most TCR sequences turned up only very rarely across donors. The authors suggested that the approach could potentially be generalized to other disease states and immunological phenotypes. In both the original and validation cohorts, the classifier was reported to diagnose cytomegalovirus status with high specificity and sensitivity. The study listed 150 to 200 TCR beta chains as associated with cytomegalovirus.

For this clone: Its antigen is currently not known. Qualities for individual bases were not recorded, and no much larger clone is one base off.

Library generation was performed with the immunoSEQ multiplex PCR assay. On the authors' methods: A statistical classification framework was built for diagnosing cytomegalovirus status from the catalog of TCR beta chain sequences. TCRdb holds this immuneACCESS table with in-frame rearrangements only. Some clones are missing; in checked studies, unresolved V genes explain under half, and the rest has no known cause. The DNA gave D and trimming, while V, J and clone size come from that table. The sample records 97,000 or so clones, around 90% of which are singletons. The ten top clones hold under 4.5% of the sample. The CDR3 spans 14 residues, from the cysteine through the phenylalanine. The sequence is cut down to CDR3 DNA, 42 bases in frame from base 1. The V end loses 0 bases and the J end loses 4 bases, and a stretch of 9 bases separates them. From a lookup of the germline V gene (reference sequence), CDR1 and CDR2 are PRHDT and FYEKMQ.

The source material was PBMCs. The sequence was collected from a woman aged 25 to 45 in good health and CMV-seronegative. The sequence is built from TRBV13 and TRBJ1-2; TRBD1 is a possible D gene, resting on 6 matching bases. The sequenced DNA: TGTGCCAGCAGCTTAGGGCCGGACAGCTATGGCTACACCTTC. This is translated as CASSLGPDSYGYTF.